Here is one T cell receptor beta chain with its context. Its antigen is undetermined. Assay: immunoSEQ multiplex PCR; the TCRdb copy retains only in-frame clones and omits some. This table has 2 million to 3 million clones, 90% to 95% appearing once. The CDR3 consists of 16 residues. V lost 2 bases and J lost 6, with 16 bases in between. The germline gives CDR1 MDHEN, CDR2 SYDVKM. The data originate from a study of shared clonotypes between healthy human individuals. Study-level findings and limits: Genetic and exposure-history diversity was limited by the small donor number. Richness estimates generally favored naive over memory subsets.

This clonotype originated in a man between 18 and 35 years old in good health. Some clones in this sample may be carry-over from other donors' samples. The specimen sequenced was naive CD4+ T cells from PBMCs. This sample's subset: CD45RA+ positively selected. The rearrangement links TRBV28 to TRBJ2-2; D uncertain. CDR3 in DNA: TGTGCCAGCAGTTTAGCTGTCCCAAAGGGCCCCGGGGAGCTGTTTTTT. Translating it yields CASSLAVPKGPGELFF.